These 23 T cell receptor beta chains were sequenced from one sample in a study of cytomegalovirus exposure and HLA in healthy donors. Both 60 Vbeta primers and 13 Jbeta primers went into the PCR. Generated by immunoSEQ multiplex PCR, the TCRdb table keeps only in-frame clones and is missing some. The table lists some 120,000 clones, approximately 77% of them singletons. Material: PBMCs. These receptors were obtained from a man aged 18 to 29 in good health and CMV-seronegative.

The DNA for the CDR3 is TGTGCCAGCAATGAGAGACTCCCTAACACCGGGGAGCTGTTTTTT. Translation gives CASNERLPNTGELFF. This chain joins TRBV6-5 and TRBJ2-2; D not resolved. Germline-derived CDR1 and CDR2 are MNHEY and SVGAGI. Deletions cut 7 bases from V and 2 bases from J, with 14 bases between. The CDR3 totals 15 residues.

This sequence joins TRBV7-2 and TRBJ2-3; 11 nucleotides match TRBD2. The V segment lost 5 bases and the J segment 0 bases; nucleotides outside the gene matches: 7. The CDR3 covers 17 residues. Germline V gene sequence: CDR1 SGHTA, CDR2 FQGNSA. The CDR3 loop reads CASSAGLAGPSTDTQYF. As DNA, the CDR3 is TGTGCCAGCAGCGCCGGACTAGCGGGCCCGAGCACAGATACGCAGTATTTT. Based on the CDR3 plus reference TRBV7-2 and TRBJ2-3, the full variable domain is GAGVSQSPSNKVTEKGKDVELRCDPISGHTALYWYRQSLGQGLEFLIYFQGNSAPDKSGLPSDRFSAERTGGSVSTLTIQRTQQEDSAVYLCASSAGLAGPSTDTQYFGPGTRLTVL.

This rearrangement joins TRBV9 to TRBJ1-2; 7 positions match TRBD1. Germline loops: CDR1 SGDLS, CDR2 YYNGEE. The CDR3 has 14 amino acids. The J segment lost 2 bases and the V segment lost 1 base, leaving 2 bases of the junction unmatched. DNA of the CDR3: TGTGCCAGCAGCGTACGGGGACAGAACTATGGCTACACCTTC. Encoded protein: CASSVRGQNYGYTF.

This chain uses TRBV6-1 with TRBJ1-2, with D possibly being TRBD1 (6 bases). Germline loops: CDR1 MNHNS, CDR2 SASEGT. Trimming stripped 0 bases from V and 5 bases from J, with 10 bases between. The CDR3 length is 14 residues. For the CDR3, the DNA is TGTGCCAGCAGTGAAGCGGGGGCACAGTATGGCTACACCTTC. Translated: CASSEAGAQYGYTF.

This chain uses TRBV5-4 with TRBJ1-2, with D maybe TRBD1 (6 bases). This CDR3 is built from 12 residues. The germline gives CDR1 SGHNT, CDR2 YYREEE (reference sequence). V lost 1 base to trimming and J lost 10 bases, with 11 bases between them. The CDR3: CASSLNRVSYTF. CDR3 bases: TGTGCCAGCAGCTTGAACAGGGTCTCCTACACCTTC.

The chain joins TRBV19 to TRBJ1-5, with D perhaps TRBD1 (5 bases). Germline CDR1 LNHDA, CDR2 SQIVND (reference sequence). This CDR3 comprises 13 residues. V was pared by 5 bases and J by 1 base, with 6 bases between. The CDR3 DNA follows: TGTGCCAGTAGTGGGGGGAGCAATCAGCCCCAGCATTTT. Residues: CASSGGSNQPQHF.

The J gene is TRBJ2-3, the V gene TRBV7-2, with unresolved D. The CDR3 totals 14 residues. V lost 7 bases, J lost 0 bases, and 11 bases lay in between. Looked up from germline, CDR1 is SGHTA and CDR2 is FQGNSA. The DNA of the CDR3 is TGTGCCAGCACCACCCTAGATAGCACAGATACGCAGTATTTT. It yields the protein CASTTLDSTDTQYF.

V gene TRBV11-2 combines with J gene TRBJ1-1; TRBD1 matches 7 bases. Germline V gene sequence: CDR1 SGHAT, CDR2 FQNNGV. J gave up 0 bases and V 5 bases, and 9 bases lay outside the gene matches. The length of the CDR3 is 16 residues. This chain's CDR3 is CASSQDPGTVNTEAFF. CDR3 nucleotides: TGTGCCAGCAGCCAGGATCCCGGGACAGTGAACACTGAAGCTTTCTTT. Supplemented by reference TRBV11-2 and TRBJ1-1, the full variable domain reads EAGVAQSPRYKIIEKRQSVAFWCNPISGHATLYWYQQILGQGPKLLIQFQNNGVVDDSQLPKDRFSAERLKGVDSTLKIQPAKLEDSAVYLCASSQDPGTVNTEAFFGQGTRLTVV.

On this clone: The same CDR3 is also encoded by other DNA sequences in this sample. The genes are TRBV7-9 and TRBJ2-7; D is unresolved. The V gene lost 5 bases and the J gene lost 3 bases, with 8 bases spanning the gap. This CDR3 spans 12 amino acids. Per germline, CDR1 SEHNR and CDR2 FQNEAQ (reference sequence). In nucleotides, the CDR3 is TGTGCCAGCAGCCGCGGTAGCTACGAGCAGTACTTC. It codes for CASSRGSYEQYF.

The V gene is TRBV10-2, the J gene TRBJ2-3; 8 nucleotides agree with TRBD2. The junction had 9 bases not matched to a gene; V was cut back by 6 bases and J by 4 bases. CDR3 length equals 15 residues. Germline V gives CDR1 WSHSY, CDR2 SAAADI. CDR3 DNA sequence: TGCGCCAGCAGCCCGACGGGGGGGCAAGCAGATACGCAGTATTTT. Residues: CASSPTGGQADTQYF.

This clone has only one observation. V and J are TRBV21-1 and TRBJ2-7; the table assigns TRBD1, which was not confirmed against the DNA. TRBV21-1 is noted as a pseudogene. CDR3 length equals 13 residues. The CDR3 reads CASARDRYNEQYF. CDR3 coding DNA: TGTGCCAGCGCCCGGGACAGGTATAACGAGCAGTACTTC.

This clone appeared a few times. The V call is TRBV6-5, the J call TRBJ1-6, with D possibly being TRBD1 (5 bases). Germline assignment: CDR1 MNHEY and CDR2 SVGAGI. The ends were cut back, 6 bases at V and 13 bases at J, with 19 bases in the middle. The CDR3 is made up of 14 amino acids. Here the CDR3 reads CASSPGEGKLPLHF. The CDR3 DNA sequence: TGTGCCAGCAGCCCTGGGGAGGGGAAACTGCCCCTCCACTTT.

This clone was observed a handful of times. This sequence joins TRBV11-1 and TRBJ1-2; no firm D call. The germline V gene has CDR1 SGHAT and CDR2 FQDESV (reference sequence). This CDR3 is 12 amino acids long. Trimming left V 1 base short and J 6 bases short, with 6 bases between. The CDR3: CASSLGRDGYTF. As DNA, the CDR3 is TGTGCCAGCAGCTTAGGGAGGGATGGCTACACCTTC.

This clone is categorized as medium-sized. This CDR3 is CASTLGGGSAGELFF. CDR3 in DNA: TGTGCCAGCACCCTTGGGGGAGGGTCAGCCGGGGAGCTGTTTTTT. The chain joins TRBV14 to TRBJ2-2; TRBD2 aligns across 7 bases. V lost 7 bases and J lost 6; bases outside the gene matches: 11. The CDR3 length is 15 residues. The germline CDR1 and CDR2 sequences are SGHDN and FVKESK. Variable domain in full (rest from reference TRBV14 and TRBJ2-2): EAGVTQFPSHSVIEKGQTVTLRCDPISGHDNLYWYRRVMGKEIKFLLHFVKESKQDESGMPNNRFLAERTGGTYSTLKVQPAELEDSGVYFCASTLGGGSAGELFFGEGSRLTVL.

The chain recombines TRBV9 with TRBJ1-5; tentatively, D is TRBD1 (6 bases). There are 14 residues in the CDR3. Germline-derived CDR1 and CDR2 are SGDLS and YYNGEE. The V gene lost 7 bases and the J gene lost 1 base, with 12 bases spanning the gap. DNA of the CDR3: TGTGCCAGCGGGGGGGCGATGAGCAATCAGCCCCAGCATTTT. Translation: CASGGAMSNQPQHF. The entire variable domain, with the rest obtained from reference TRBV9 and TRBJ1-5, is as follows: DSGVTQTPKHLITATGQRVTLRCSPRSGDLSVYWYQQSLDQGLQFLIQYYNGEERAKGNILERFSAQQFPDLHSELNLSSLELGDSALYFCASGGAMSNQPQHFGDGTRLSIL.

The rearrangement joins TRBV10-2 to TRBJ2-3, with D possibly TRBD2 on 5 matching bases. The CDR3 is 13 residues long. Trimming removed 11 bases from V and 0 bases from J, with 12 bases in between. From germline, CDR1 is WSHSY and CDR2 SAAADI. In DNA, the CDR3 is TGCGCCGGTAGCGAACTCAGCACAGATACGCAGTATTTT. Translation: CAGSELSTDTQYF.

V gene TRBV11-3 combines with J gene TRBJ2-2; D may be TRBD1 (6 bases). Trimming pared 2 bases from V and 5 bases from J, leaving 9 bases between. The germline CDR1 and CDR2 sequences are SGHNT and YENEEA. CDR3 length: 14 residues. In nucleotides, the CDR3 is TGTGCCAGCAGCTTAACCACAGGGACCGGGGAGCTGTTTTTT. Translation gives CASSLTTGTGELFF.

The genes are TRBV7-9 and TRBJ2-3, with 8 bases aligning to TRBD2. The CDR3 is 16 residues long. The ends lost 6 bases at V and 5 bases at J; junction bases unmatched: 13. The V gene's germline CDR1 is SEHNR and CDR2 FQNEAQ (reference sequence). The CDR3 sequence is CASRRARTSPEDTQYF. In nucleotides, the CDR3 is TGTGCCAGCAGGAGGGCGCGGACTAGCCCTGAAGATACGCAGTATTTT.

The sample holds one count of this clone. The V and J genes are TRBV7-6 and TRBJ1-1, with D unclear. The V gene's germline CDR1 is SGHVS and CDR2 FNYEAQ. V gave up 5 bases and J gave up 3 bases, with 13 bases separating them. This CDR3 has 14 residues. The CDR3, as DNA: TGTGCCAGCAGCCCCCGGAGGGTTGACACTGAAGCTTTCTTT. Its translation: CASSPRRVDTEAFF. Using reference TRBV7-6 and TRBJ1-1 for the parts outside the CDR3, the full variable domain is GAGVSQSPRYKVTKRGQDVALRCDPISGHVSLYWYRQALGQGPEFLTYFNYEAQQDKSGLPNDRFSAERPEGSISTLTIQRTEQRDSAMYRCASSPRRVDTEAFFGQGTRLTVV.

In its sample, this clone was seen once. V usage is TRBV13 and J usage is TRBJ2-5; 10 bases fit TRBD1. CDR3 length: 15 residues. Unmatched junction bases numbered 14, after V lost 5 bases and J lost 11 bases. Germline V gene data show CDR1 as PRHDT and CDR2 as FYEKMQ (reference sequence). The CDR3 loop is CASSLGDRGPREQYF. CDR3 nucleotide sequence: TGTGCCAGCAGCCTCGGGGACAGGGGTCCGAGGGAGCAGTACTTC.

V usage is TRBV5-5 and J usage is TRBJ1-1; D gene ambiguous. Germline assignment: CDR1 SGHKS and CDR2 YYEKEE (reference sequence). CDR3 length equals 15 residues. Trimming took off 0 bases at V and 3 bases at J, with 12 bases between the two ends. This chain's CDR3 is CASSLGRARDTEAFF. DNA of the CDR3: TGTGCCAGCAGCTTGGGGAGGGCCCGGGACACTGAAGCTTTCTTT. Filled out from reference TRBV5-5 and TRBJ1-1, the complete variable domain reads DAGVTQSPTHLIKTRGQQVTLRCSPISGHKSVSWYQQVLGQGPQFIFQYYEKEERGRGNFPDRFSARQFPNYSSELNVNALLLGDSALYLCASSLGRARDTEAFFGQGTRLTVV.

The chain is built from TRBV25-1 and TRBJ2-2; 8 nucleotides align to TRBD1. The CDR3 consists of 14 residues. Trimming took 4 bases from V and 5 from J; bases not matched to a gene: 3. CDR1 and CDR2 (germline): MGHDK, SYGVNS. The CDR3 DNA sequence: TGTGCCAGCAGTGGGAACAGGGGGACCGGGGAGCTGTTTTTT. Amino acid sequence: CASSGNRGTGELFF.

V is TRBV9 and J is TRBJ1-1, with TRBD1 matching over 8 bases. Trimming took 1 base from V and 1 from J; bases not matched to a gene: 0. This CDR3 comprises 14 residues. CDR1 is SGDLS and CDR2 is YYNGEE in the germline V gene. The DNA of the CDR3 is TGTGCCAGCAGCGTAACAGGGGGGAACACTGAAGCTTTCTTT. This translates into CASSVTGGNTEAFF.